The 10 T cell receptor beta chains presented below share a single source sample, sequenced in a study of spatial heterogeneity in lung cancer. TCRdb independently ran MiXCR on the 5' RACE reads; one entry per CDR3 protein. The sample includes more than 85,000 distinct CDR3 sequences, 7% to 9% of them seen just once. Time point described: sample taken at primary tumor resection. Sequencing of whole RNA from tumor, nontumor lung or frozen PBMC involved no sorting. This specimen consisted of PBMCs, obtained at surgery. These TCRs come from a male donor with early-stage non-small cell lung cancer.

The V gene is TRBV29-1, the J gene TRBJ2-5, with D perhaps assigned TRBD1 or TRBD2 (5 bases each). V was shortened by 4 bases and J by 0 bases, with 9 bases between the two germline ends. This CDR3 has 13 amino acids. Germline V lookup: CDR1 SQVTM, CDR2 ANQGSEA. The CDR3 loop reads CSVALGDQETQYF. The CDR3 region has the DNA TGCAGCGTTGCCCTGGGGGACCAAGAGACCCAGTACTTC.

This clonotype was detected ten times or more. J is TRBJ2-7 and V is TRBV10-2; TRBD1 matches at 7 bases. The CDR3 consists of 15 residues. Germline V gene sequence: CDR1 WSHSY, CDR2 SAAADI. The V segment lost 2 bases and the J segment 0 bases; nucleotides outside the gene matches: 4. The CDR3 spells CASSEPGQSSYEQYF. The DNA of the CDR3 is TGCGCCAGCAGTGAGCCGGGACAGAGCTCCTACGAGCAGTACTTC.

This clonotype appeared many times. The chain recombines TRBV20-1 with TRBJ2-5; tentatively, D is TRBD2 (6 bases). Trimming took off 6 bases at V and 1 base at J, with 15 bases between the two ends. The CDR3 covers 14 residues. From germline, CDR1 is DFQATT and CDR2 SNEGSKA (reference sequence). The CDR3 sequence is CSARRGAGQETQYF. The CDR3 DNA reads TGCAGTGCCCGGAGGGGCGCAGGCCAAGAGACCCAGTACTTC.

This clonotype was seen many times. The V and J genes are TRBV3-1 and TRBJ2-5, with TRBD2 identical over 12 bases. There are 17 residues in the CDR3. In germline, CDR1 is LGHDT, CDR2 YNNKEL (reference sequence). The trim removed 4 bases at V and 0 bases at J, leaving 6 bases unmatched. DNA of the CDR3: TGTGCCAGCAGCCTCCGGACTAGCGGGACCTACCAAGAGACCCAGTACTTC. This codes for CASSLRTSGTYQETQYF.

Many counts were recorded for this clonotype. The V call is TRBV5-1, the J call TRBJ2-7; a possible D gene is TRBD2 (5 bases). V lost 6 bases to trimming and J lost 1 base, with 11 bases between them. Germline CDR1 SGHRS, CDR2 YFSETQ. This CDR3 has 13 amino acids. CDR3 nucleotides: TGCGCCAGCAATGCGCCGGGATCCTACGAGCAGTACTTC. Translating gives CASNAPGSYEQYF.

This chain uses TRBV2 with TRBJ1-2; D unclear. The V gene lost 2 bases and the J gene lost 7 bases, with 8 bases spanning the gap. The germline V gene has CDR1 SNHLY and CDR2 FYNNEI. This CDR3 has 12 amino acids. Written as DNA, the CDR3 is TGTGCCAGCAGTGAAAGAGGGTTTGGCTACACCTTC. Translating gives CASSERGFGYTF.

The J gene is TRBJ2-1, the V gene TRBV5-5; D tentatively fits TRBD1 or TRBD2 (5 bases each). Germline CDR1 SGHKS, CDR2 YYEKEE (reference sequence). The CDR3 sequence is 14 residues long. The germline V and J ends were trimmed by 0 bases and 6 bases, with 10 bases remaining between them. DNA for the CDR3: TGTGCCAGCAGCTTGGGGGGGTCGCTCAATGAGCAGTTCTTC. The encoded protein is CASSLGGSLNEQFF.

This chain's CDR3 is CASSYDGGLAKNIQYF. CDR3 DNA sequence: TGTGCCAGCAGTTACGACGGTGGCCTAGCCAAAAACATTCAGTACTTC. The chain is built from TRBV6-5 and TRBJ2-4; unclear D gene. The CDR3 totals 16 residues. The germline V gene has CDR1 MNHEY and CDR2 SVGAGI. Trimming cost V 2 bases and J 0 bases, with 11 bases left between them.

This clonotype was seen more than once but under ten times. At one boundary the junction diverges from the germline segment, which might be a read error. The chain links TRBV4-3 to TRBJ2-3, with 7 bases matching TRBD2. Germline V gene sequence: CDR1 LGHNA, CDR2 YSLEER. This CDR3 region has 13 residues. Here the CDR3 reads CASSLTLMSGADF. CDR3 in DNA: TGCGCCAGCAGCCTGACCCTGATGAGCGGGGCCGATTTT.

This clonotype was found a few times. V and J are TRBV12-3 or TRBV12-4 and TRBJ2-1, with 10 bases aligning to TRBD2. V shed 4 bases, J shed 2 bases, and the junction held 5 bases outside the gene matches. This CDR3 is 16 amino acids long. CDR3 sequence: CASSYPGTSAYNEQFF. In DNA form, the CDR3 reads TGTGCCAGCAGTTACCCCGGGACTAGCGCCTACAATGAGCAGTTCTTC.